What follows describes a single TCR beta chain. Antigen specificity is unknown. The sample is drawn from a study of shared clonotypes between healthy human individuals. General study results and limits: Relative to clonotypes present in all four donors, those not shared had lower generation probabilities.

Assay: immunoSEQ multiplex PCR; the TCRdb copy retains only in-frame clones and omits some. The table lists about 2.5 million clones, approximately 90% of them singletons. This CDR3 is built from 9 residues. Trimming left V 6 bases short and J 13 bases short, with 12 bases between. Germline CDR1 DFQATT, CDR2 SNEGSKA (reference sequence). This TCR was recovered from a man between 18 and 29 years old in good health. Some clones in this sample may be carry-over from other donors' samples. V and J are TRBV20-1 and TRBJ1-2, with D tentatively TRBD1 (5 bases). Sequencing was done on a sample of naive CD4+ T cells from PBMCs. Subset here: CD45RA+ positively selected. For the CDR3, the DNA is TGCAGTGCCTGGGGACTCTTCACCTTC. Translation: CSAWGLFTF.